This T cell receptor (delta chain) was retrieved from a study of γδ T cells in repeated Plasmodium falciparum infection. Looking at the study overall: Sampling occurred at baseline, pre-infection for selected infections, and 21 days post-infection.

This CDR3 contains 15 residues. V lost 6 bases to trimming and J lost 6 bases, with 20 bases between them. Germline-derived CDR1 and CDR2 are TSWWSYY and QGS. Study-wide results and limits: Waves of new clonotype selection appeared after repeated controlled infections in Vdelta2-negative, largely Vdelta1+, gammadelta T cells. Vgamma9/Vdelta2+ repertoires stayed stably polyclonal over time and infection. Malian children's Vdelta2-negative repertoires appeared more expanded and less diverse than Australians'.

This clone has ten or more counts. Antigen specificity is unknown. Gammadelta T cells were flow-sorted from PBMC into Vgamma9/Vdelta2+ and Vdelta2-negative populations for bulk analysis. TCRdb re-called the multiplex PCR reads through CATT. The sample carries roughly 93,000 delta-chain clones, over 1.3% recorded once. The sequence derives from a pool of human donors (malaria-infected and uninfected, not separated). Sequencing input: gamma-delta T cells from blood. This chain uses TRDV1 with TRDJ1; D may be TRDD3 (6 bases). The CDR3 DNA sequence: TGTGCTCTTGGCGGATGGGGGCTTACGACTCATAAACTCATCTTT. Protein product: CALGGWGLTTHKLIF.